These T cell receptor beta chains were read from a single sample in a study of cytomegalovirus exposure and HLA in healthy donors. The data were produced by immunoSEQ multiplex PCR, yet TCRdb's version contains in-frame clones alone and is incomplete. The sample carries approximately 210,000 clones, around 79% recorded once. The specimen sequenced was PBMCs. These receptors came from a woman in her forties or fifties in good health and CMV-seronegative. The conserved cysteine and the conserved F or W are not part of the CDR3 here.

V gene,J gene,CDR3 protein
TRBV7-2,TRBJ2-7,FFFKQKAAYEQY
TRBV19,TRBJ2-5,ASSTGLGRGETQY
TRBV4-1,TRBJ2-2,ASSGRGPLGSTGELF
TRBV10-3,TRBJ1-1,AISESGTVVEAF
TRBV4-1,TRBJ1-2,ASSQNRAGYGYT
TRBV29-1,TRBJ2-1,SVERVTSGPLREQF
TRBV9,TRBJ2-1,ASSASSGSSDEQF
TRBV5-1,TRBJ2-3,ASSVRGGLVGTQY
TRBV7-8,TRBJ1-1,ASSPLPGTGSQAF
TRBV5-1,TRBJ1-2,ASSTTGNYGYT
TRBV7-2,TRBJ2-3,ASSPQGQGARGTDTQY
TRBV27,TRBJ2-1,ASRGAPNEQF
TRBV7-9,TRBJ2-2,ASSLHGSDTGELF
TRBV5-1,TRBJ1-6,ASSSMTPNSPLH
TRBV2,TRBJ1-5,ASSEAPGQGIRQPQH
TRBV28,TRBJ2-7,ASSRDTNYEQY
TRBV29-1,TRBJ2-1,SVEDRTSGSDEQF
TRBV5-1,TRBJ2-3,ASSPPWGAQY
TRBV14,TRBJ1-4,ASSQGQLRDEKLF
TRBV27,TRBJ1-6,ASSLSTTLWNSPLH
TRBV2,TRBJ2-5,ASSDRMTQY
TRBV20-1,TRBJ2-1,SALREQQF
TRBV29-1,TRBJ1-2,SVEGRDREYYGYT
TRBV27,TRBJ1-5,ASSSDRGSQPQH
TRBV6-5,TRBJ1-2,ASSGQANYGYT
TRBV7-9,TRBJ2-3,ASSLAGGMDTQY
TRBV7-2,TRBJ2-1,ATQAGGPYNEQF
TRBV18,TRBJ1-1,ASSPEQGALGTEAF
TRBV7-3,TRBJ2-3,ASSLTGDRYTDTQY
TRBV5-4,TRBJ2-7,ASSRRAGQGYEQY
TRBV7-9,TRBJ1-4,ASRPPGIRSTNEKLF
TRBV15,TRBJ1-2,ATSGSNYGYT
TRBV19,TRBJ1-1,ASSPRHLRMNTEAF
TRBV6-6,TRBJ1-5,ASSFSDQPQH
TRBV7-2,TRBJ1-1,ASSRTQTGGNTEAF
TRBV5-4,TRBJ1-5,ASSLRTGEYSNQPQH
TRBV10-3,TRBJ1-3,AIWGNSGNTIY
TRBV7-9,TRBJ2-1,ASSLGGLASYNEQF
TRBV5-5,TRBJ1-2,ASSLDGGSNYGYT
TRBV4-3,TRBJ2-7,ASSQDPSGTYEQY
TRBV6-5,TRBJ1-2,ASSRPVSGGYT
TRBV29-1,TRBJ1-1,SVRVAFTEAF
TRBV28,TRBJ1-5,ASRSGPQGGGSNQPQH
TRBV6-5,-,ASSRGLAGTYEQY
TRBV5-4,TRBJ1-1,ASIGGQGIGEAF
TRBV6-1,TRBJ1-6,ACGSAWNSPLH
TRBV6-1,TRBJ2-7,ASSDFKREQY
TRBV10-3,TRBJ2-7,AISDPSSGAYEQY
TRBV9,TRBJ2-7,ASSLTGTGGVEQY
TRBV4-1,TRBJ2-1,ASSQLGQGADEQF
TRBV5-6,TRBJ2-5,ASSWPGSETQY
TRBV19,TRBJ2-7,ASSREGLPYEQY
TRBV20-1,TRBJ1-2,SAPGGYGYT
TRBV6-5,TRBJ1-5,ASSYGGLSNQPQH
TRBV10-1,TRBJ1-5,ARGEPGPRSNQPQH